This T cell receptor beta chain emerged from a study of blood T cell repertoires in COVID-19. Study summary: Acute and convalescent COVID-19 specimens originated in the United States, Italy and Spain. From T cells, B-cell-depleted T cells, or PBMCs came the material, which was cDNA or gDNA.

Trimming pared 5 bases from V and 7 bases from J, leaving 21 bases between. The CDR3 is made up of 15 amino acids. CDR1 LNHNV and CDR2 YYDKDF come from the germline V gene (reference sequence). The table came from immunoSEQ multiplex PCR; TCRdb's copy has only in-frame clones and leaves some out. The sample holds about 110,000 clones, 76% seen once. Followed longitudinally, the Seattle patients had been enrolled during active infection. This chain connects TRBV15 to TRBJ2-7; D possibly corresponds to TRBD1 (7 bases). Source material: peripheral blood. The source of this sequence is a man older than 75 with COVID-19, enrolled during active disease. In DNA, the CDR3 is TGTGCCACCAGCGCTCGACAGGGTAGGAGGGGGGAGCAGTACTTC. It codes for CATSARQGRRGEQYF.